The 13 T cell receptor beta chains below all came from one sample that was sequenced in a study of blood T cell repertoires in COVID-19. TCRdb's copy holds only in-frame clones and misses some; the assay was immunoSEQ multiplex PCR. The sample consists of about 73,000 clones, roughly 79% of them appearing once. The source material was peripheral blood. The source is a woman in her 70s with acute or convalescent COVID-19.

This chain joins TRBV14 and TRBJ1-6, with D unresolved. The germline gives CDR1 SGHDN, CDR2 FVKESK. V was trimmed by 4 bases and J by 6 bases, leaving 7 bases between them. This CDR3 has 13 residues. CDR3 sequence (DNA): TGTGCCAGCAGCCCGGGAGGTAATTCACCCCTCCACTTT. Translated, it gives CASSPGGNSPLHF.

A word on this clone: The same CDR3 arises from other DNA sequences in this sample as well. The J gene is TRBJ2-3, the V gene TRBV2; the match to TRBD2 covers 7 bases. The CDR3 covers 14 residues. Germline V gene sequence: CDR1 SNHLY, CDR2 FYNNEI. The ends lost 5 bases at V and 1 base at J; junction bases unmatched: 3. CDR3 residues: CASSLTSGTDTQYF. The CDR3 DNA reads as TGTGCCAGCAGTCTTACTAGCGGCACAGATACGCAGTATTTT.

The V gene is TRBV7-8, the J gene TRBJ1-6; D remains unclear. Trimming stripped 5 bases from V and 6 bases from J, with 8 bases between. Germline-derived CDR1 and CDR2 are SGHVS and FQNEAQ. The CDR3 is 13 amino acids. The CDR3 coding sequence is TGTGCCAGCAGCCCGGGAGGTAATTCACCCCTCCACTTT. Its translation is CASSPGGNSPLHF.

The CDR3: CASSPRTSGNEQYF. The CDR3 region has the DNA TGTGCCAGCAGCCCCCGGACTAGCGGGAACGAGCAGTACTTC. The chain recombines TRBV9 with TRBJ2-7, with TRBD2 matching 12 bases. The length of the CDR3 is 14 residues. Germline CDR1 reads SGDLS; CDR2 reads YYNGEE. The trim removed 4 bases at V and 5 bases at J, leaving 4 bases unmatched.

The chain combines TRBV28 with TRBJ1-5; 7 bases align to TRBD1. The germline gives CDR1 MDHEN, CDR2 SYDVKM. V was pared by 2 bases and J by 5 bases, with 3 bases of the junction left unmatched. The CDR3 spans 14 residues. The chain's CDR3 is CASSLETGYQPQHF. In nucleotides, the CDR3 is TGTGCCAGCAGTTTAGAGACAGGGTATCAGCCCCAGCATTTT. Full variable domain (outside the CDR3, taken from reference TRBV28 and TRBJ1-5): DVKVTQSSRYLVKRTGEKVFLECVQDMDHENMFWYRQDPGLGLRLIYFSYDVKMKEKGDIPEGYSVSREKKERFSLILESASTNQTSMYLCASSLETGYQPQHFGDGTRLSIL.

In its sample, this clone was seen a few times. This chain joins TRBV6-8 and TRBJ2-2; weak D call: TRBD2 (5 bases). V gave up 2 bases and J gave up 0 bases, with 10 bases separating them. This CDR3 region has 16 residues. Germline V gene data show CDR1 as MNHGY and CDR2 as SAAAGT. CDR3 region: CASSYPERSNTGELFF. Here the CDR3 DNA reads TGTGCCAGCAGTTACCCGGAGCGGTCGAACACCGGGGAGCTGTTTTTT.

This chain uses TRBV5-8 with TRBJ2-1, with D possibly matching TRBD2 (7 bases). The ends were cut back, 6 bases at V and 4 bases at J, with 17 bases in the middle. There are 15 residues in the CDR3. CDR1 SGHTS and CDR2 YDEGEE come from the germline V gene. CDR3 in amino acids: CASTFLGRGYNEQFF. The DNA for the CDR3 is TGTGCCAGCACCTTTTTGGGGAGGGGGTACAATGAGCAGTTCTTC.

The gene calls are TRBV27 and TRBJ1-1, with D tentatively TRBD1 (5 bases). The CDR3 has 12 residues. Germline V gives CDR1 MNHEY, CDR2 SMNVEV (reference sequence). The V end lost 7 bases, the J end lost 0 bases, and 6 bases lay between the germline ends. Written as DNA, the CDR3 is TGTGCCAGCATACAGGTGAACACTGAAGCTTTCTTT. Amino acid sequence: CASIQVNTEAFF.

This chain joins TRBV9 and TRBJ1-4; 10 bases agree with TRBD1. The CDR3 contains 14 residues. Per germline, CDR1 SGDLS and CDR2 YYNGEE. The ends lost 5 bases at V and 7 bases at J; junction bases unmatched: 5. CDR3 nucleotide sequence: TGTGCCAGCAGAGGGGACAGGGGCGGTGAAAAACTGTTTTTT. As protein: CASRGDRGGEKLFF.

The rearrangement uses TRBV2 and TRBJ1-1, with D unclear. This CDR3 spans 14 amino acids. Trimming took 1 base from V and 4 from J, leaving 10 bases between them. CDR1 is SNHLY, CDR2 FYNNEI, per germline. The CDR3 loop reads CASSEEGVVTEAFF. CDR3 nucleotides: TGTGCCAGCAGTGAAGAGGGAGTAGTCACTGAAGCTTTCTTT.

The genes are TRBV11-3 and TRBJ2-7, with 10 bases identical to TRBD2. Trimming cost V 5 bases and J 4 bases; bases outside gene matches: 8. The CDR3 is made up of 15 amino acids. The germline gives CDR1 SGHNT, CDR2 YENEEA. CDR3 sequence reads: CASSPRSGREYEQYF. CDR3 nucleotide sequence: TGTGCCAGCAGCCCCCGGAGCGGGAGGGAGTACGAGCAGTACTTC.

The DNA for the CDR3 is TGTGCCAGTAGTCCCCGGACTAGCGGGGGCTACGAGCAGTACTTC. This codes for CASSPRTSGGYEQYF. This chain joins TRBV19 and TRBJ2-7; 13 bases line up with TRBD2. CDR3 length: 15 amino acids. Losses at the gene ends were 5 bases for V and 3 bases for J; bases not matched to a gene: 4. Per germline, CDR1 LNHDA and CDR2 SQIVND (reference sequence).

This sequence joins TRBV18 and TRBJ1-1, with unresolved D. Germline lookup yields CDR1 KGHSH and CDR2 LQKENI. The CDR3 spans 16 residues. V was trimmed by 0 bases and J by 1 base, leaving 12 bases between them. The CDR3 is CASSPPLGGRNTEAFF. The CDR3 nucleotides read TGTGCCAGCTCACCACCGTTAGGTGGGCGGAACACTGAAGCTTTCTTT.